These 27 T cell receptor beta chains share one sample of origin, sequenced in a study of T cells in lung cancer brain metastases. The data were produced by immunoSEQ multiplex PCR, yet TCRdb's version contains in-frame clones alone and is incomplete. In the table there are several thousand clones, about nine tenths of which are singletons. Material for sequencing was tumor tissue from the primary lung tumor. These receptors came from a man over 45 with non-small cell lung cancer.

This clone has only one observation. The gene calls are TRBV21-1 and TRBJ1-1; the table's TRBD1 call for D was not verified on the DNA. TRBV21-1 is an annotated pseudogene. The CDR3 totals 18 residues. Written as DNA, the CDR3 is TGTGCCAGCAGCAAAAACCACGTCGGGACAGCCCCGATCACTGAAGCTTTCTTT. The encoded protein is CASSKNHVGTAPITEAFF.

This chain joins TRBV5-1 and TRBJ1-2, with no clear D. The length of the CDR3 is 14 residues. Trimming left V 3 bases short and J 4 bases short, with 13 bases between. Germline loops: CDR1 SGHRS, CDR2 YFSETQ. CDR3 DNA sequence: TGCGCCAGCAGCTCGGGTCCGGTAGGCTATGGCTACACCTTC. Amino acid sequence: CASSSGPVGYGYTF.

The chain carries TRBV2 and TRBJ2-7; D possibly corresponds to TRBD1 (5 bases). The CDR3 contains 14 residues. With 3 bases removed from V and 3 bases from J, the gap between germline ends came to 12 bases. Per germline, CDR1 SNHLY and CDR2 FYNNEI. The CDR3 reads CASSDTDTDYEQYF. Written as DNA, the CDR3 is TGTGCCAGCAGTGACACGGACACAGACTACGAGCAGTACTTC.

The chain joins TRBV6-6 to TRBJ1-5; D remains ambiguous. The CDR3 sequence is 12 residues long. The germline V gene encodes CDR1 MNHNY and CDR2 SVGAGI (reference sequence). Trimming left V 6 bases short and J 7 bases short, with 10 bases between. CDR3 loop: CASRIQSQPQHF. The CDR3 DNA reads TGTGCCAGCAGGATACAGAGCCAGCCCCAGCATTTT.

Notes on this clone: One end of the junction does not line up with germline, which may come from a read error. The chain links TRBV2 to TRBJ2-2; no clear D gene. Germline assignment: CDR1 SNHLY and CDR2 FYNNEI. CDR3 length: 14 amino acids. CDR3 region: CASSDPGGTEELFF. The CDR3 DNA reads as TGTGCCAGCAGTGATCCGGGCGGCACCGAGGAGCTGTTTTTT. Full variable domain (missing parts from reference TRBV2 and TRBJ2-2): EPEVTQTPSHQVTQMGQEVILRCVPISNHLYFYWYRQILGQKVEFLVSFYNNEISEKSEIFDDQFSVERPDGSNFTLKIRSTKLEDSAMYFCASSDPGGTEELFFGEGSRLTVL.

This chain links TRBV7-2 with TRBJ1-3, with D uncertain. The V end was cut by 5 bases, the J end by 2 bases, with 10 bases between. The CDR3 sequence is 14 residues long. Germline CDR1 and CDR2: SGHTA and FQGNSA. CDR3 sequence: CASSRGGTGNTIYF. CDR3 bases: TGTGCCAGCAGCCGAGGAGGGACTGGAAACACCATATATTTT.

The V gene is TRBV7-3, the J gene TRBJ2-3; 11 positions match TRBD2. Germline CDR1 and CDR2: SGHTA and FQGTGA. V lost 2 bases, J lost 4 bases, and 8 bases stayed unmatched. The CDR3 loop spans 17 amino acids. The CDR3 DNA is TGTGCCAGCAGCTTAGCCGTAGCGGGGGGGCGGGCAGATACGCAGTATTTT. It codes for CASSLAVAGGRADTQYF.

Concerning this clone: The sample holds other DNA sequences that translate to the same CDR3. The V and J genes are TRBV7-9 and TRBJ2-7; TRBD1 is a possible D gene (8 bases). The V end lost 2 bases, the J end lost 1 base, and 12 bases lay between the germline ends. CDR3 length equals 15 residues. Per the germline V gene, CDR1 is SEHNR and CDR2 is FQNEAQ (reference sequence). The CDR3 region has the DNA TGTGCCAGCAGCTTAACAGGGGGGGGATCCTACGAGCAGTACTTC. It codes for CASSLTGGGSYEQYF.

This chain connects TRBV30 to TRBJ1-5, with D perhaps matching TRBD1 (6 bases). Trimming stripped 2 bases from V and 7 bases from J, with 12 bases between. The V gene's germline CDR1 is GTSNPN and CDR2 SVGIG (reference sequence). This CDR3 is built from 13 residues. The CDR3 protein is CAWSYTGRQPQHF. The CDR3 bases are TGTGCCTGGAGTTATACAGGGCGCCAGCCCCAGCATTTT.

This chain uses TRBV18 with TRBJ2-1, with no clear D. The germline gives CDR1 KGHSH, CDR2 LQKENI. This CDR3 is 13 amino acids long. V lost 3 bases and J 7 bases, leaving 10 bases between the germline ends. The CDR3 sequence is CASSPPPPNEQFF. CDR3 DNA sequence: TGTGCCAGCTCACCCCCCCCGCCTAATGAGCAGTTCTTC.

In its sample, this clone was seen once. DNA for the CDR3: TGTGCCAGCAGTGACGTGGCGGGGGGACTGAACACCGGGGAGCTGTTTTTT. It specifies CASSDVAGGLNTGELFF. The chain uses TRBV6-4 and TRBJ2-2; TRBD2 agrees at 8 bases. In germline, CDR1 is MRHNA, CDR2 SNTAGT. V gave up 2 bases and J gave up 1 base; unmatched junction bases: 6. This CDR3 region has 17 residues.

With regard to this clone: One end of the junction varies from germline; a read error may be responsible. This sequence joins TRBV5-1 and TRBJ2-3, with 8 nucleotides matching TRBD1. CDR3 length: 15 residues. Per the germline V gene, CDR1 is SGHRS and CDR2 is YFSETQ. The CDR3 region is CASSLGQVNIDTQYF. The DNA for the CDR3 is TGCGCCAGCAGTTTGGGACAGGTGAACATAGATACGCAGTATTTT. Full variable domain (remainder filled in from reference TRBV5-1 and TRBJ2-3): KAGVTQTPRYLIKTRGQQVTLSCSPISGHRSVSWYQQTPGQGLQFLFEYFSETQRNKGNFPGRFSGRQFSNSRSEMNVSTLELGDSALYLCASSLGQVNIDTQYFGPGTRLTVL.

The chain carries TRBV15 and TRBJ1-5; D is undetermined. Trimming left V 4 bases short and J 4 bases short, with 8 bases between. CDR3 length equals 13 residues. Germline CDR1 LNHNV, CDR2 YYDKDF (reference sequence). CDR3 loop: CATSTELNQPQHF. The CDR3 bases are TGTGCCACCAGCACCGAACTGAATCAGCCCCAGCATTTT.

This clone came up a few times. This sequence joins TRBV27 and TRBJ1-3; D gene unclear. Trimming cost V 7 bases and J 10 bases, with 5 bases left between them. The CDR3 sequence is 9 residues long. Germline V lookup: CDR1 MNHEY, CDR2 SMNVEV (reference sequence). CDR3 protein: CASTRTIYF. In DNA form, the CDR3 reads TGTGCCAGCACCCGAACCATATATTTT.

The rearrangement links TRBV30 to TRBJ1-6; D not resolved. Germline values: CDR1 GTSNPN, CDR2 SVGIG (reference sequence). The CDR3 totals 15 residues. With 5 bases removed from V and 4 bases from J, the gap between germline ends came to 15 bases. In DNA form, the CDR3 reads TGTGCCTGGGCTGTGTGGACCAATTATAATTCACCCCTCCACTTT. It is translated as CAWAVWTNYNSPLHF. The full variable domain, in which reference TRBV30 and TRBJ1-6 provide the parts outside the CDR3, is SQTIHQWPATLVQPVGSPLSLECTVEGTSNPNLYWYRQAAGRGLQLLFYSVGIGQISSEVPQNLSASRPQDRQFILSSKKLLLSDSGFYLCAWAVWTNYNSPLHFGNGTRLTVT.

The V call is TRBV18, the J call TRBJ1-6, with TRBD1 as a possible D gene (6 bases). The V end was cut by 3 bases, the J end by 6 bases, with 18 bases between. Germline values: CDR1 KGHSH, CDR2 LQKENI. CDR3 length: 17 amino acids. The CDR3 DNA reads TGTGCCAGCTCACCCCTACCCACAGGGCAGACTAATTCACCCCTCCACTTT. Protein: CASSPLPTGQTNSPLHF.

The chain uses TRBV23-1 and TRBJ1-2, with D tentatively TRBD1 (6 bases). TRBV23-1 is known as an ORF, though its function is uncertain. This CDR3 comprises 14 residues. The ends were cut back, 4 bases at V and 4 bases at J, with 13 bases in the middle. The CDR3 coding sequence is TGCGCCAGCAGTCGGTACACAGGGTTCTATGGCTACACCTTC. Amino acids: CASSRYTGFYGYTF.

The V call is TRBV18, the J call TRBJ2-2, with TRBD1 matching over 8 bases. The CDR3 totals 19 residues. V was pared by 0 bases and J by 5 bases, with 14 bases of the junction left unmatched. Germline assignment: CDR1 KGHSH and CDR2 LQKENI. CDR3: CASSPPSLASGGRTGELFF. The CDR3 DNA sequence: TGTGCCAGCTCACCACCAAGTTTAGCGTCAGGGGGCCGTACCGGGGAGCTGTTTTTT. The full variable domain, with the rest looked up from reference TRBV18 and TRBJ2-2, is NAGVMQNPRHLVRRRGQEARLRCSPMKGHSHVYWYRQLPEEGLKFMVYLQKENIIDESGMPKERFSAEFPKEGPSILRIQQVVRGDSAAYFCASSPPSLASGGRTGELFFGEGSRLTVL.

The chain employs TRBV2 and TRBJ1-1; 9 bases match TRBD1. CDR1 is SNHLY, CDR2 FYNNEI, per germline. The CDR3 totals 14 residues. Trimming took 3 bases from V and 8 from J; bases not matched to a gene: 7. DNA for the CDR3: TGTGCCAGCAGTGATGCCGGGACAGGGAGGGAAGCTTTCTTT. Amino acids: CASSDAGTGREAFF. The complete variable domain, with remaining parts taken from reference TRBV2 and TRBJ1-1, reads EPEVTQTPSHQVTQMGQEVILRCVPISNHLYFYWYRQILGQKVEFLVSFYNNEISEKSEIFDDQFSVERPDGSNFTLKIRSTKLEDSAMYFCASSDAGTGREAFFGQGTRLTVV.

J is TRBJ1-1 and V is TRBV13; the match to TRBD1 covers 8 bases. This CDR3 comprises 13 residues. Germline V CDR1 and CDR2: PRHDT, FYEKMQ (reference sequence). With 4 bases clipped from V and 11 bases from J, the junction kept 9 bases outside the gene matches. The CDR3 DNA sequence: TGTGCCAGCAGCTCACGACAGGGGACCTATGCTTTCTTT. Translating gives CASSSRQGTYAFF. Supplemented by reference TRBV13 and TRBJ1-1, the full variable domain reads AAGVIQSPRHLIKEKRETATLKCYPIPRHDTVYWYQQGPGQDPQFLISFYEKMQSDKGSIPDRFSAQQFSDYHSELNMSSLELGDSALYFCASSSRQGTYAFFGQGTRLTVV.

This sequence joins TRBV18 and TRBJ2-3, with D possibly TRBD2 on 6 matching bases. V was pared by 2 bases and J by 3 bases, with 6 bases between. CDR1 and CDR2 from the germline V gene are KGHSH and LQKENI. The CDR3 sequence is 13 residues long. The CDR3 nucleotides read TGTGCCAGCTCACCAGGGGGGACAGATACGCAGTATTTT. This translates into CASSPGGTDTQYF.

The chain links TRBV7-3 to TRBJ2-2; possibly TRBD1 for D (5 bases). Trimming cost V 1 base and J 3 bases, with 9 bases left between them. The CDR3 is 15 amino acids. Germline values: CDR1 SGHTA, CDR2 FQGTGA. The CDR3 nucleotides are TGTGCCAGCAGCTTAAAAGGGGATCACACCGGGGAGCTGTTTTTT. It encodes CASSLKGDHTGELFF.

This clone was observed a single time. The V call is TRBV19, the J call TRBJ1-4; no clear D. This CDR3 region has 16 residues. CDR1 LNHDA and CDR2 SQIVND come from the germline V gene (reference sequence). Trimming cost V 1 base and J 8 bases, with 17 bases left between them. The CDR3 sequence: CASSIGGRARSEKLFF. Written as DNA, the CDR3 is TGTGCCAGTAGTATAGGAGGGAGAGCCAGAAGCGAAAAACTGTTTTTT.

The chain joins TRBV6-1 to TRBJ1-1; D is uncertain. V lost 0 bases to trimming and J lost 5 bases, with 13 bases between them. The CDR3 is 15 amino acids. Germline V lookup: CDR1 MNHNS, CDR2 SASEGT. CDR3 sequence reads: CASSEATGRWTEAFF. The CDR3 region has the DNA TGTGCCAGCAGTGAAGCGACGGGTCGTTGGACTGAAGCTTTCTTT.

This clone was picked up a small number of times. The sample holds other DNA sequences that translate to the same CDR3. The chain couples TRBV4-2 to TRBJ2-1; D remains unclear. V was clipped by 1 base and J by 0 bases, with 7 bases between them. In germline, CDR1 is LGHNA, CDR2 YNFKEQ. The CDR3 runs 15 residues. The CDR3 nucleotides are TGTGCCAGCAGCCAAGGAGAGAGCTCCTACAATGAGCAGTTCTTC. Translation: CASSQGESSYNEQFF.

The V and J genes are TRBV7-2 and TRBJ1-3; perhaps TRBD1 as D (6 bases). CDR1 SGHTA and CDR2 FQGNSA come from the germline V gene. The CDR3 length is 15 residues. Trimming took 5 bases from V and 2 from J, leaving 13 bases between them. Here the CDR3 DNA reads TGTGCCAGCAGCCCACAGGGAAATACTGGAAACACCATATATTTT. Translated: CASSPQGNTGNTIYF.

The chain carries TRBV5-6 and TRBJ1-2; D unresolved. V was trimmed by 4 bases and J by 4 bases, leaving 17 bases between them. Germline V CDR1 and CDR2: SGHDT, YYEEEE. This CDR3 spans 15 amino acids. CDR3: CASSQNGLPVYGYTF. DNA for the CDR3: TGTGCCAGCAGCCAGAACGGACTCCCGGTCTATGGCTACACCTTC.